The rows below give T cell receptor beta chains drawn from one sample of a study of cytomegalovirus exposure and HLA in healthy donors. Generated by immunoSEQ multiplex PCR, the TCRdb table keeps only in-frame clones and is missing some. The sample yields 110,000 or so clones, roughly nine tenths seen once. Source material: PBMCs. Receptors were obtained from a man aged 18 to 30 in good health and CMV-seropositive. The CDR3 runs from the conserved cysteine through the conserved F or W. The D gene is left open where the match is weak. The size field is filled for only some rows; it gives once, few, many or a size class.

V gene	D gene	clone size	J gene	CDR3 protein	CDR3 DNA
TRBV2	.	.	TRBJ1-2	CASSDLGEGYGYTF	TGTGCCAGCAGTGATCTAGGGGAGGGCTATGGCTACACCTTC
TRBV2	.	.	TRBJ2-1	CASSEGGAVYNEQFF	TGTGCCAGCAGTGAGGGTGGGGCGGTCTACAATGAGCAGTTCTTC
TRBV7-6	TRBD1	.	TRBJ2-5	CASSLGPGQQETQYF	TGTGCCAGCAGCTTAGGTCCGGGACAGCAAGAGACCCAGTACTTC
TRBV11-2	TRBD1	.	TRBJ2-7	CASSLARDSFYEQYF	TGTGCCAGCAGCTTAGCCCGGGACAGCTTCTACGAGCAGTACTTC
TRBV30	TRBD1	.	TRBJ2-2	CAWRGQGTGELFF	TGTGCCTGGAGGGGACAGGGTACCGGGGAGCTGTTTTTT
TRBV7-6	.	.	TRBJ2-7	CASSLGVSYEQYF	TGTGCCAGCAGCTTGGGAGTCTCCTACGAGCAGTACTTC
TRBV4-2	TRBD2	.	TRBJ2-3	CASSQAGLITDTQYF	TGTGCCAGCAGCCAAGCGGGACTAATCACAGATACGCAGTATTTT
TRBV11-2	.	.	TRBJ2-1	CASSLRQVLSSYNEQFF	TGTGCCAGCAGCTTACGACAGGTCCTTAGCTCCTACAATGAGCAGTTCTTC
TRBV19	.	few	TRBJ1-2	CASSIAQGGYGYTF	TGTGCCAGTAGTATAGCACAGGGTGGCTATGGCTACACCTTC
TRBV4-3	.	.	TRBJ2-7	CASSQDGSSYEQYF	TGCGCCAGCAGCCAAGACGGGAGCTCCTACGAGCAGTACTTC
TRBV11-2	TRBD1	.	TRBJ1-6	CASSFTGDNSPLHF	TGTGCCAGCAGCTTTACAGGGGATAATTCACCCCTCCACTTT